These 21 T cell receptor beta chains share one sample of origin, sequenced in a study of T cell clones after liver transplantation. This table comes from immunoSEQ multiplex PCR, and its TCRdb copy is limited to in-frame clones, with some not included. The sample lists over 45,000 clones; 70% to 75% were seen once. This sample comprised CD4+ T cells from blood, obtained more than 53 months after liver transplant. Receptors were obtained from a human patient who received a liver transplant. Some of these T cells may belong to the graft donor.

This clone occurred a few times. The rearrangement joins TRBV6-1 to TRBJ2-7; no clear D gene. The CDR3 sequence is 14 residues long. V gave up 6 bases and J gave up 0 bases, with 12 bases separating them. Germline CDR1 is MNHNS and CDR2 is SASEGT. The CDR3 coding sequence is TGTGCCAGCAGGCGATCAGCCAGCTCCTACGAGCAGTACTTC. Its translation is CASRRSASSYEQYF.

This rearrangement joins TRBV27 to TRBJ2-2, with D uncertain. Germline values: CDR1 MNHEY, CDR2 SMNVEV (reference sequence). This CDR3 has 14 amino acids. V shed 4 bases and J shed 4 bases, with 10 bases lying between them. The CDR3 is CASSSRTATGELFF. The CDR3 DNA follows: TGTGCCAGCAGTTCCCGGACGGCCACCGGGGAGCTGTTTTTT.

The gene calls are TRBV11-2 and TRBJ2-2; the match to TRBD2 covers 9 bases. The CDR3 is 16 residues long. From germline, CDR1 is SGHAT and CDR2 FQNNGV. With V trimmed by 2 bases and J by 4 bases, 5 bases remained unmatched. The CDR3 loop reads CASSLNSGGGTGELFF. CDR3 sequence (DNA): TGTGCCAGCAGCTTAAATAGCGGGGGAGGCACCGGGGAGCTGTTTTTT.

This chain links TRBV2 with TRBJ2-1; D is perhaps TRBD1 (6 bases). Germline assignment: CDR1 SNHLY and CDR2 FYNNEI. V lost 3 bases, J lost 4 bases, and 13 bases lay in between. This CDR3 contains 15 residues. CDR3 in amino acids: CASSEETGTYNEQFF. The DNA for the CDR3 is TGTGCCAGCAGTGAGGAGACAGGAACTTACAATGAGCAGTTCTTC.

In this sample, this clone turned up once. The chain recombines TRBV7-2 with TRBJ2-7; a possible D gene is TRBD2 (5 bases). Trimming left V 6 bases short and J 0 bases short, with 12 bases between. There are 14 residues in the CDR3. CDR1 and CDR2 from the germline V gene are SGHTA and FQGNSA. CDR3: CASSYNGISYEQYF. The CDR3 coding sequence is TGTGCCAGCAGTTACAACGGGATCTCCTACGAGCAGTACTTC.

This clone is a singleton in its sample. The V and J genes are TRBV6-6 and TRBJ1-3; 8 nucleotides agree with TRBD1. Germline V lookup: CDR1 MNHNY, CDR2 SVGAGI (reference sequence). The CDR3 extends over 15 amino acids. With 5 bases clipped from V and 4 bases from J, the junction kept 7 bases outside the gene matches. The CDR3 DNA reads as TGTGCCAGCAGTATTGGACAGGGTGCGGGAAACACCATATATTTT. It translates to CASSIGQGAGNTIYF.

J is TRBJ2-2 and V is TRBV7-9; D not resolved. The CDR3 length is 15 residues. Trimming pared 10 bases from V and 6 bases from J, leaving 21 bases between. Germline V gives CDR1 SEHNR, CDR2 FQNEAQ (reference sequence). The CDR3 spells CATNILRLFSGELFF. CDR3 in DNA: TGTGCCACGAACATTTTGCGCCTATTTTCCGGGGAGCTGTTTTTT.

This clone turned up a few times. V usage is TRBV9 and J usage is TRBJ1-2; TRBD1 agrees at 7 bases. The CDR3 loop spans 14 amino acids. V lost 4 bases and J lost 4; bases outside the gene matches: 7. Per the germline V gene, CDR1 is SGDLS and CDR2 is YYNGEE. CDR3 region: CASSHPGGSYGYTF. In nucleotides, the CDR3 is TGTGCCAGCAGCCACCCAGGGGGTAGCTATGGCTACACCTTC.

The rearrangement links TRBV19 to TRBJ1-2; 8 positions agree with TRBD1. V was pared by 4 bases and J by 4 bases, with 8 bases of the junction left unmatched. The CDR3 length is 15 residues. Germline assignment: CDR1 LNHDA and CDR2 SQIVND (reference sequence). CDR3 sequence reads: CASSTRTGSSYGYTF. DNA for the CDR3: TGTGCCAGTAGTACCCGGACAGGGTCTAGCTATGGCTACACCTTC.

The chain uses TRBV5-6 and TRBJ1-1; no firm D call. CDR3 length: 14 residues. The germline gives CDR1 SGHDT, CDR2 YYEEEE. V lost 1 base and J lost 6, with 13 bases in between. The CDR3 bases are TGTGCCAGCAGCTTGACAGTCCCGGCGGCTGAAGCTTTCTTT. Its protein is CASSLTVPAAEAFF.

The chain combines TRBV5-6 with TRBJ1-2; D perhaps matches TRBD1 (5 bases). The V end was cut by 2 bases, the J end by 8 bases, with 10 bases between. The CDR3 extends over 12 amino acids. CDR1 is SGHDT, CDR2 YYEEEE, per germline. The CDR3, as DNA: TGTGCCAGCAGCTTTCAGGGTGCGGGCTACACCTTC. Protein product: CASSFQGAGYTF.

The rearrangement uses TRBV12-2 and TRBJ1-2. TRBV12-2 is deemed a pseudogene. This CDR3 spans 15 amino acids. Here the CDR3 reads CASRLAIGEMDGYTF. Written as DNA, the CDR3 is TGTGCAAGTCGCTTAGCGATAGGGGAGATGGATGGCTACACCTTC.

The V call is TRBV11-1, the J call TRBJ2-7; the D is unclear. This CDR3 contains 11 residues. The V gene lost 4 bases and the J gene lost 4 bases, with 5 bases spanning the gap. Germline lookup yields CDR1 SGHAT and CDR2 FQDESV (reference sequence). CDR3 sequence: CASSSHYEQYF. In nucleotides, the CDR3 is TGTGCCAGCAGCTCCCATTACGAGCAGTACTTC.

CDR3 region: CASSFLLLMNTEAFF. CDR3 DNA: TGTGCCAGCAGCTTCCTTCTACTCATGAACACTGAAGCTTTCTTT. This chain links TRBV5-5 with TRBJ1-1; D unclear. This CDR3 has 15 residues. V lost 2 bases and J 0 bases, leaving 11 bases between the germline ends. CDR1 and CDR2 (germline): SGHKS, YYEKEE (reference sequence).

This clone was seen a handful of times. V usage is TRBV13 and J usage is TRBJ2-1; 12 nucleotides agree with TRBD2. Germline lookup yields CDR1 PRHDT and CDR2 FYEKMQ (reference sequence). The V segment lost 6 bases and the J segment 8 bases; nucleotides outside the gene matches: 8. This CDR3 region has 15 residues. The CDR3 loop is CASRYTSGGLDEQFF. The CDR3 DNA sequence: TGTGCCAGCAGGTATACTAGCGGGGGGCTCGATGAGCAGTTCTTC.

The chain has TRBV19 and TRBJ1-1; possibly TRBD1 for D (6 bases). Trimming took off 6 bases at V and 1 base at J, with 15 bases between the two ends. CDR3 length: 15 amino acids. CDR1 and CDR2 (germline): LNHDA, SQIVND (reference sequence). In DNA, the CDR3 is TGTGCCAGTAGCGACGAGGGGGGCAGGAACACTGAAGCTTTCTTT. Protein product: CASSDEGGRNTEAFF.

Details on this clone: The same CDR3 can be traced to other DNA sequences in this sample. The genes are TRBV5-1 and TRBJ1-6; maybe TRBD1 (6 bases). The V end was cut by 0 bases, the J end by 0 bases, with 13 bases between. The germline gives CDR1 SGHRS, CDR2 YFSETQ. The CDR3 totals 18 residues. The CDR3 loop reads CASSLAGQTSSYNSPLHF. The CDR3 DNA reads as TGCGCCAGCAGCTTGGCCGGACAGACAAGCTCCTATAATTCACCCCTCCACTTT.

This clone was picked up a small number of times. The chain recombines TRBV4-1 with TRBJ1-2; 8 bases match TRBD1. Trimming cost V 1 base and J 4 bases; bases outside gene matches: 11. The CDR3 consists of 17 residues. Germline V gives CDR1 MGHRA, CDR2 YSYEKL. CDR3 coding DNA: TGCGCCAGCAGCCAAGCTTCAGGGGGCCAAGAGGCCTATGGCTACACCTTC. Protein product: CASSQASGGQEAYGYTF.

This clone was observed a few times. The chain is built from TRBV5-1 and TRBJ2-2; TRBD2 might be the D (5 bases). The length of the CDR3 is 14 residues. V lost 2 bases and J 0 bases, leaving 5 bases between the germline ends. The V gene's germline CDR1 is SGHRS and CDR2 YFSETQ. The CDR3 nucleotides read TGCGCCAGCAGCTTCGGGGCGAACACCGGGGAGCTGTTTTTT. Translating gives CASSFGANTGELFF.

Here the CDR3 reads CASSITYISSGNTIYF. The CDR3 nucleotides read TGTGCCAGCAGTATTACTTATATCAGCTCTGGAAACACCATATATTTT. The genes are TRBV28 and TRBJ1-3; D unclear. Germline V gene data show CDR1 as MDHEN and CDR2 as SYDVKM. CDR3 length equals 16 residues. V shed 5 bases and J shed 0 bases, with 14 bases lying between them.

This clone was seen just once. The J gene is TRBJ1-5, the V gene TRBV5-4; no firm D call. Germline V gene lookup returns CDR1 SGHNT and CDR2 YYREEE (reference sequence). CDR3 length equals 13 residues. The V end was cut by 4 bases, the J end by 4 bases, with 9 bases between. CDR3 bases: TGTGCCAGCAGCCATGGGCCGAATCAGCCCCAGCATTTT. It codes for CASSHGPNQPQHF.